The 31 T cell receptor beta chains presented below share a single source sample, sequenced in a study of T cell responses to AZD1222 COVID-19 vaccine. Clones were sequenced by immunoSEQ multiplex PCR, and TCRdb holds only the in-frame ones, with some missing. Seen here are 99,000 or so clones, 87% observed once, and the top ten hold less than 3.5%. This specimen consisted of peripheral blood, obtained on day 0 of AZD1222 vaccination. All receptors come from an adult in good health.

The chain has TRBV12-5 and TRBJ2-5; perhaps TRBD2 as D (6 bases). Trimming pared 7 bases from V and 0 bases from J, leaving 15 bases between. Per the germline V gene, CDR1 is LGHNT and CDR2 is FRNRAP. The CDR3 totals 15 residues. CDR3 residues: CASAPGVGYQETQYF. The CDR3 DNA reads TGTGCTAGTGCCCCGGGGGTCGGGTACCAAGAGACCCAGTACTTC.

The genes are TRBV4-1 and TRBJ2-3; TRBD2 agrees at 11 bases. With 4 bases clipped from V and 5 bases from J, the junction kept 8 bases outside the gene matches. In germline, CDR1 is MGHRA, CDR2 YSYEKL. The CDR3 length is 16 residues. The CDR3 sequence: CASSPFSGGVGDTQYF. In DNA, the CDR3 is TGCGCCAGCAGCCCATTTAGCGGGGGGGTTGGAGATACGCAGTATTTT.

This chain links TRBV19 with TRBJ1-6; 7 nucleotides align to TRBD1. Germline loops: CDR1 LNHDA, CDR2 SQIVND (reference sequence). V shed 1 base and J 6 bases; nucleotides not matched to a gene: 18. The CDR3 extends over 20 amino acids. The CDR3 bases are TGTGCCAGTAGTATAGTATCCTACCGGGACAGCACCGATTTTAATTCACCCCTCCACTTT. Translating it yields CASSIVSYRDSTDFNSPLHF.

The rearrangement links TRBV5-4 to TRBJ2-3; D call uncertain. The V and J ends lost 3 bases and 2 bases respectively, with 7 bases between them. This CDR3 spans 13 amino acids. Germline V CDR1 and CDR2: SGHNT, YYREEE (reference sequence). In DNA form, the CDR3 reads TGTGCCAGCAGCTCTAAAGACACAGATACGCAGTATTTT. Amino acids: CASSSKDTDTQYF.

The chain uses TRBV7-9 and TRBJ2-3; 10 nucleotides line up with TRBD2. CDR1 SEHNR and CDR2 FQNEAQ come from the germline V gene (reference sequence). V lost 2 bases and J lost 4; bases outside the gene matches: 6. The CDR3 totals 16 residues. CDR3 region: CASSLNSGGASDTQYF. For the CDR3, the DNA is TGTGCCAGCAGCTTAAACAGCGGGGGGGCGTCAGATACGCAGTATTTT.

The CDR3 loop is CASSFLAGVWETQYF. CDR3 sequence (DNA): TGTGCCAGCAGCTTCTTAGCGGGGGTGTGGGAGACCCAGTACTTC. The chain is built from TRBV7-9 and TRBJ2-5; 9 bases are a match to TRBD2. The CDR3 extends over 15 amino acids. Germline V gene data show CDR1 as SEHNR and CDR2 as FQNEAQ (reference sequence). Trimming took 3 bases from V and 5 from J; bases not matched to a gene: 7.

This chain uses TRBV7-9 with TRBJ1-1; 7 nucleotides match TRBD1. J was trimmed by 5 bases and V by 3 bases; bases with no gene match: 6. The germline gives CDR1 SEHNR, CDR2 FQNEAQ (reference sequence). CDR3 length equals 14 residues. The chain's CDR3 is CASSFDRVSTEAFF. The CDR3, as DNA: TGTGCCAGCAGCTTCGACAGGGTATCTACTGAAGCTTTCTTT.

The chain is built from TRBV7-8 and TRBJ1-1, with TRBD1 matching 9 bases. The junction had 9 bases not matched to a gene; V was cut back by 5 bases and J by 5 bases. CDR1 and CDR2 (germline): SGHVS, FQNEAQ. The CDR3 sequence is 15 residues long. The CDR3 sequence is CASSPGTGTGTEAFF. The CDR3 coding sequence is TGTGCCAGCAGCCCCGGGACGGGGACAGGGACTGAAGCTTTCTTT. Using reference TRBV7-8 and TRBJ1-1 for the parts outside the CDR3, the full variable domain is GAGVSQSPRYKVAKRGQDVALRCDPISGHVSLFWYQQALGQGPEFLTYFQNEAQLDKSGLPSDRFFAERPEGSVSTLKIQRTQQEDSAVYLCASSPGTGTGTEAFFGQGTRLTVV.

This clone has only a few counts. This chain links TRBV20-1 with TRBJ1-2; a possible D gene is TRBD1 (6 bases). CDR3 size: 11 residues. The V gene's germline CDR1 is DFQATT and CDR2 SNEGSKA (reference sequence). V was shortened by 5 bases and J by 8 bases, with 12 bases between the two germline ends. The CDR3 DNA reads TGCAGTGCTCCCCGACAGGAGGGCTACACCTTC. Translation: CSAPRQEGYTF.

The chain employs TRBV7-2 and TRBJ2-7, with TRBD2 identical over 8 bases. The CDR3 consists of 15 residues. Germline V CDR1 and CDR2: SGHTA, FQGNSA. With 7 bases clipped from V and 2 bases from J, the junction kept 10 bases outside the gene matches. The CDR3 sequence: CASTMGGGIPYEQYF. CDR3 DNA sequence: TGTGCCAGCACCATGGGCGGGGGGATACCCTACGAGCAGTACTTC. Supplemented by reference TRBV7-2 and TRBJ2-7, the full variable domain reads GAGVSQSPSNKVTEKGKDVELRCDPISGHTALYWYRQSLGQGLEFLIYFQGNSAPDKSGLPSDRFSAERTGGSVSTLTIQRTQQEDSAVYLCASTMGGGIPYEQYFGPGTRLTVT.

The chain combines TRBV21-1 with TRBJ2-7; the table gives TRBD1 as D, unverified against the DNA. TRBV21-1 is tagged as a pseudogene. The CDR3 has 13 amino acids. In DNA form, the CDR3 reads TGTGCCAGCAGCCGGGCAGGGGGCTACGAGCAGTACGTC. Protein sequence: CASSRAGGYEQYV.

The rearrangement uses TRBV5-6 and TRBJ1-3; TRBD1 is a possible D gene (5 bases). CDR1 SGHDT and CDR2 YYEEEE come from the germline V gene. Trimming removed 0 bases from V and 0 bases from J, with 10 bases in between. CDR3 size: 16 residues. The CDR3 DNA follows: TGTGCCAGCAGCTTGGGACAGCCGAGCTCTGGAAACACCATATATTTT. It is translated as CASSLGQPSSGNTIYF.

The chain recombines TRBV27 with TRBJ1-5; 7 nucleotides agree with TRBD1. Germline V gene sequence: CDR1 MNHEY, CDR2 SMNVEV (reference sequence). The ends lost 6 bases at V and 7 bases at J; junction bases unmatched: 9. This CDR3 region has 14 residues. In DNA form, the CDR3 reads TGTGCCAGCAGGAGGGGCAGGGGGACCCAGCCCCAGCATTTT. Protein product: CASRRGRGTQPQHF.

The CDR3 DNA sequence: TGCAGCGTTGAAGATATGGCAGGGCGGCGGAATGAGCAGTTCTTC. Its translation: CSVEDMAGRRNEQFF. The genes are TRBV29-1 and TRBJ2-1; D possibly corresponds to TRBD1 (5 bases). This CDR3 contains 15 residues. CDR1 is SQVTM, CDR2 ANQGSEA, per germline. Between the trimmed V and J ends, which lost 0 bases and 7 bases, there was a span of 16 bases.

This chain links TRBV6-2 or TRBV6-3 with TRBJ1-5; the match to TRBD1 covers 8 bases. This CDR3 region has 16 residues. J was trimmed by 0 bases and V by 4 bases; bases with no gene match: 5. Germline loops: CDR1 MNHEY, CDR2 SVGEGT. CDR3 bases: TGTGCCAGCAGTTCCGACAGGGGATATAGCAATCAGCCCCAGCATTTT. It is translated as CASSSDRGYSNQPQHF.

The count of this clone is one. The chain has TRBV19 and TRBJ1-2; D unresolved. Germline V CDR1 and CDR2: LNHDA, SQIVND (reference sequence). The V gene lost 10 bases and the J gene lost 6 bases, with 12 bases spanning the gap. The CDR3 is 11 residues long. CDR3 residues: CATYLGNGYTF. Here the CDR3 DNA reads TGTGCCACCTACCTGGGGAATGGCTACACCTTC.

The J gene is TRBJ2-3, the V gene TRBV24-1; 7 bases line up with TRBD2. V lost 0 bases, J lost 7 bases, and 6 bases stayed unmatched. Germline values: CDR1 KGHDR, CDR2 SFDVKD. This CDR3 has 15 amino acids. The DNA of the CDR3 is TGTGCCACCAGTGATTTGCGCGGGGGTGTGTATACGCAGTATTTT. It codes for CATSDLRGGVYTQYF.

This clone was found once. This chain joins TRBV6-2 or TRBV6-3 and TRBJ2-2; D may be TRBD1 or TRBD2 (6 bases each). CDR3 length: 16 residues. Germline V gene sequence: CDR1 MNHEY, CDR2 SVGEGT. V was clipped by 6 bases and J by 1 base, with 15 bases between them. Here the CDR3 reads CASSPRGGLNTGELFF. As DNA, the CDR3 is TGTGCCAGCAGCCCTCGTGGGGGGCTGAACACCGGGGAGCTGTTTTTT.

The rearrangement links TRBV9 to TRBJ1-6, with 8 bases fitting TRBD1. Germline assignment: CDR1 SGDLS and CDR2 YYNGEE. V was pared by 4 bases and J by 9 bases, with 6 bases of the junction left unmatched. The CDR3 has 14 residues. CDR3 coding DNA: TGTGCCAGCAGCCCGCAGGGGGCGGGTTCACCCCTCCACTTT. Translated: CASSPQGAGSPLHF.

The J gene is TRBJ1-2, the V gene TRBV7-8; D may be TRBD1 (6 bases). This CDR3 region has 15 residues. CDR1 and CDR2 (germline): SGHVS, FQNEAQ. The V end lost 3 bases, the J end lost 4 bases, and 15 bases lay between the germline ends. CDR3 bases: TGTGCCAGCAGCTTCCAGCCGGGGGGGGCCTATGGCTACACCTTC. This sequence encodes CASSFQPGGAYGYTF.

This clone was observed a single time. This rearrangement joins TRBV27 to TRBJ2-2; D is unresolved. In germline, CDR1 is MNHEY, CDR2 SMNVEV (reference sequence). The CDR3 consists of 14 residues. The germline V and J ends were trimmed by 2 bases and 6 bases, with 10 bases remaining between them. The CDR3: CASSLKLWAGELFF. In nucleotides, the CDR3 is TGTGCCAGCAGTTTAAAGCTCTGGGCCGGGGAGCTGTTTTTT.

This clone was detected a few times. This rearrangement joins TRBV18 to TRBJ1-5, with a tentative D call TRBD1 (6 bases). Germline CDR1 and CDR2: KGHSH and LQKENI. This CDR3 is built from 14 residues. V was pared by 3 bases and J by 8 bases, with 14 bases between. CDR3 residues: CASSPSTGLEPQHF. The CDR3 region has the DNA TGTGCCAGCTCACCCTCGACAGGCTTGGAGCCCCAGCATTTT.

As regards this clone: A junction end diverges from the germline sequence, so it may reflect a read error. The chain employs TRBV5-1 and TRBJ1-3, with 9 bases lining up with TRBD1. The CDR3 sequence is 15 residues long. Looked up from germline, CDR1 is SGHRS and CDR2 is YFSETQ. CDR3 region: CASSWGQGMGNTIYF. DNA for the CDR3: TGTGCCAGCAGCTGGGGACAGGGAATGGGAAACACCATATATTTT.

The CDR3 is CASSYSQGNSPLHF. The DNA of the CDR3 is TGTGCCAGCAGTTACTCTCAGGGTAATTCACCCCTCCACTTT. V gene TRBV6-2 or TRBV6-3 combines with J gene TRBJ1-6; D perhaps matches TRBD1 (5 bases). V was pared by 0 bases and J by 6 bases, with 6 bases between. The CDR3 runs to 14 residues. Germline CDR1 is MNHEY and CDR2 is SVGEGT.

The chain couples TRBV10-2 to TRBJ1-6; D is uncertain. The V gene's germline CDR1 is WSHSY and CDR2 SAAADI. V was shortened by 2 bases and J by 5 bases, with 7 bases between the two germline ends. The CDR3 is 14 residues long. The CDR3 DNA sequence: TGCGCCAGCAGTGAGGCAGGAGATAATTCACCCCTCCACTTT. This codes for CASSEAGDNSPLHF.

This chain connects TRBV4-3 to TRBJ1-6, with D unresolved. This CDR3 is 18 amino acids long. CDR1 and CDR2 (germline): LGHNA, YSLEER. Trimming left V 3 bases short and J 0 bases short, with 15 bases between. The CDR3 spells CASSQDRRSSSYNSPLHF. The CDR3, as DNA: TGCGCCAGCAGCCAGGATAGACGTAGTAGCTCCTATAATTCACCCCTCCACTTT.

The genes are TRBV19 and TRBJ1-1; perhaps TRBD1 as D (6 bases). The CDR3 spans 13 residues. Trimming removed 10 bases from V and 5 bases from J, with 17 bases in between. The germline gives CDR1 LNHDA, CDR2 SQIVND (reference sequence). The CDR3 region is CATQGRGWTEAFF. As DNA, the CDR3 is TGTGCCACCCAGGGGAGGGGTTGGACTGAAGCTTTCTTT.

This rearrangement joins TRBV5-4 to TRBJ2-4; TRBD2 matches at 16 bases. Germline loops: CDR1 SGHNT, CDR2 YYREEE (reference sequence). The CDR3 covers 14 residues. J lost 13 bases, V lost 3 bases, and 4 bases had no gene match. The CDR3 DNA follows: TGTGCCAGCAGCTCGGGGACTAGCGGGAGGGTACAGTACTTC. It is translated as CASSSGTSGRVQYF.

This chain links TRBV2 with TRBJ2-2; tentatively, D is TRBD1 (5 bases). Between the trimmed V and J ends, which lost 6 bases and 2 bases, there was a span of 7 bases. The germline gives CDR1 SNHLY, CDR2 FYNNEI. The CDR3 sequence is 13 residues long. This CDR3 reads CASRDSNTGELFF. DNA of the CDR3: TGTGCCAGCAGAGACAGCAACACCGGGGAGCTGTTTTTT.

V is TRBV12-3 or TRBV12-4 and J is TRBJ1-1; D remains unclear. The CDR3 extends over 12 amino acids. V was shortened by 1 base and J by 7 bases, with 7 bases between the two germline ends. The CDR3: CASSLGAVEAFF. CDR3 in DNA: TGTGCCAGCAGTTTAGGGGCGGTTGAAGCTTTCTTT.

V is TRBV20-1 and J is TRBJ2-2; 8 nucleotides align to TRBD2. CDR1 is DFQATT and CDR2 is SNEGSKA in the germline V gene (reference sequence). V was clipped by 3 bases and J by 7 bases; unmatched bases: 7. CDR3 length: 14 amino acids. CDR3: CSASRGLAVGELFF. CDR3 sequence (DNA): TGCAGTGCTAGTCGTGGACTAGCTGTCGGGGAGCTGTTTTTT.